This T cell receptor (beta chain) is from a study of CD8 T cells in ankylosing spondylitis. A single record per CDR3 protein comes from TCRdb applying MiXCR to the 5' RACE reads. The table lists 290,000 or so distinct CDR3 sequences, around 21% of them singletons. This clonotype was found a few times. The length of the CDR3 is 20 residues. Germline V CDR1 and CDR2: MNHEY, SVGEGT. V dropped 2 bases and J dropped 1; count of bases not matched to a gene: 15. The genes are TRBV6-2 or TRBV6-3 and TRBJ2-5; 11 bases line up with TRBD2. The receptor's source is a female donor with ankylosing spondylitis or in good health (not recorded which). The sequencing sample was made of blood, either unsorted or a sorted T cell fraction (not recorded which). The CDR3 DNA reads TGTGCCAGCAGTTACCCAAGACTAGCGGGATTTACAGTGTCCCAAGAGACCCAGTACTTC. The encoded protein is CASSYPRLAGFTVSQETQYF.